Below, one T cell receptor beta chain is given with its context. J gave up 3 bases and V 6 bases, and 7 bases lay outside the gene matches. Germline CDR1 SGHDT, CDR2 YYEEEE. This CDR3 spans 14 amino acids. The sample originates from a study of cytomegalovirus exposure and HLA in healthy donors. In the PCR, 60 Vbeta and 13 Jbeta primers were used. The method was immunoSEQ multiplex PCR; TCRdb's version includes in-frame clones alone and lacks a portion of them. Among some 140,000 clones listed, 79% were seen once. The specimen sequenced was PBMCs. The chain carries TRBV5-6 and TRBJ1-2; 8 bases align to TRBD1. The TCR comes from a male donor in good health and CMV-seronegative. The CDR3 sequence is CASNARGRDYGYTF. The CDR3 region has the DNA TGTGCCAGCAACGCCAGGGGGCGCGACTATGGCTACACCTTC.